This TCR beta chain was sequenced during a study of intratumoral heterogeneity in liver cancer. The data were produced by immunoSEQ multiplex PCR, yet TCRdb's version contains in-frame clones alone and is incomplete. Of some 21,000 clones detected, roughly 73% appear once; the ten largest clones hold about a sixth. The V end lost 2 bases, the J end lost 5 bases, and 12 bases lay between the germline ends. Per the germline V gene, CDR1 is SEHNR and CDR2 is FQNEAQ (reference sequence). CDR3 length: 14 amino acids. This rearrangement joins TRBV7-9 to TRBJ1-2, with D possibly TRBD1 on 5 matching bases. The receptor was derived from a woman in her seventies with hepatocellular carcinoma. This material consisted of tumor-adjacent normal tissue, taken before any cancer treatment. The CDR3 DNA follows: TGTGCCAGCAGCTTACAGAGCACAGGTTATGGCTACACCTTC. Protein product: CASSLQSTGYGYTF.